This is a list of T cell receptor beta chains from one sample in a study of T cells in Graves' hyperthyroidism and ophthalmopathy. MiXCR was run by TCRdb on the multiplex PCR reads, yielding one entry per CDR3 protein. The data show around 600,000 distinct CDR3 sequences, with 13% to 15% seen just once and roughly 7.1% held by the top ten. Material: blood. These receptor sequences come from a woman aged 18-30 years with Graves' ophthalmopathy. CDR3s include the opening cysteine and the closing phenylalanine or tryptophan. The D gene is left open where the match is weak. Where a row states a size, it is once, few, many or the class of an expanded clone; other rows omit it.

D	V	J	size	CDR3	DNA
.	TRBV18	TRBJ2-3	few	CASSPLGRTDTQYF	TGTGCCAGCTCACCACTGGGACGGACAGATACGCAGTATTTT
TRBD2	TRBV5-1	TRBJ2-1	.	CASSPLPRSVAGKNEQFF	TGCGCCAGCAGCCCGCTTCCCCGTAGCGTAGCGGGAAAAAATGAGCAGTTCTTC
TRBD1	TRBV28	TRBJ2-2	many	CASSFPDRGNTGELFF	TGTGCCAGCAGTTTCCCCGACAGGGGGAACACCGGGGAGCTGTTTTTT
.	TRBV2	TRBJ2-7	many	CASSDRSSSEQYF	TGTGCCAGCAGTGATCGATCGTCTTCCGAGCAGTACTTC
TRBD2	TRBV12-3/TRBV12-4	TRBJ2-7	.	CASSSGSTDEQYF	TGTGCCAGCAGTAGCGGGAGTACCGACGAGCAGTACTTC
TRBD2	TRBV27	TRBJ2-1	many	CASSLGGGRAFNEQFF	TGTGCCAGCAGTTTAGGCGGCGGGAGGGCCTTCAATGAGCAGTTCTTC
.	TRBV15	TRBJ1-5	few	CATSRDAAGTQPQHF	TGTGCCACCAGCAGAGATGCCGCAGGGACTCAGCCCCAGCATTTT
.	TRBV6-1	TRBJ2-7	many	CARGSFWEQYF	TGTGCCAGGGGTTCTTTTTGGGAGCAGTACTTC
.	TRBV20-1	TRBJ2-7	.	CSARGGQRLPSYEQCF	TGCAGTGCTAGGGGAGGACAAAGGCTTCCCTCTTACGAGCAGTGCTTC
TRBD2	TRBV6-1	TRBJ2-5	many	CASTPGLAGGLETQYF	TGTGCCAGCACCCCTGGACTAGCGGGAGGACTAGAGACCCAGTACTTC
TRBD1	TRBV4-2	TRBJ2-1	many	CASSQATGAVNEQFF	TGTGCCAGCAGCCAGGCGACAGGGGCCGTCAATGAGCAGTTCTTC
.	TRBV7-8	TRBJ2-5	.	CASSLDGRWQETQYF	TGTGCCAGCAGCTTAGACGGGCGTTGGCAGGAGACCCAGTACTTC